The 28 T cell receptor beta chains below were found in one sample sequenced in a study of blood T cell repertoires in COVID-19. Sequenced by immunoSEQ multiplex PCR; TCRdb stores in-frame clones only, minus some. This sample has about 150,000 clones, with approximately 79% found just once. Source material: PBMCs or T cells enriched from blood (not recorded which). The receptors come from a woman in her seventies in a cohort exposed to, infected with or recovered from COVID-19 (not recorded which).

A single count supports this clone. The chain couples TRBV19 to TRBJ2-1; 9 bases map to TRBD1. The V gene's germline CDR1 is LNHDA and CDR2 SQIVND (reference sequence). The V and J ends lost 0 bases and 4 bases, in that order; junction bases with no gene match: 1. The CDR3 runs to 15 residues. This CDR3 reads CASSIDGTGYNEQFF. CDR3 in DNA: TGTGCCAGTAGTATAGATGGGACAGGGTACAATGAGCAGTTCTTC.

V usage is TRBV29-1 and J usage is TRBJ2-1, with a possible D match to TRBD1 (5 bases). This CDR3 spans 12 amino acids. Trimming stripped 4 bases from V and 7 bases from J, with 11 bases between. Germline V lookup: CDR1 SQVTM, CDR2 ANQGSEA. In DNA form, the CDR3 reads TGCAGCGTTGGACCCACAGGAAATGAGCAGTTCTTC. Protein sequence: CSVGPTGNEQFF.

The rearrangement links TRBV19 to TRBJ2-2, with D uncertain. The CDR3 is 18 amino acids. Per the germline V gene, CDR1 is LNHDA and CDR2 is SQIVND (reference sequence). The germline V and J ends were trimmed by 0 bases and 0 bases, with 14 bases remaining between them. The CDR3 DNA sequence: TGTGCCAGTAGTATAGATTTCGCCAGCCGGGCGAACACCGGGGAGCTGTTTTTT. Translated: CASSIDFASRANTGELFF.

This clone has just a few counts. As DNA, the CDR3 is TGTGCCAGCATCAATGGACAGCTTCAATCTGGAAACACCATATATTTT. Protein: CASINGQLQSGNTIYF. This chain links TRBV28 with TRBJ1-3; TRBD1 is a possible D gene (6 bases). Trimming removed 7 bases at V and 1 base at J, with 17 bases between. CDR1 is MDHEN, CDR2 SYDVKM, per germline. The CDR3 is 16 residues long.

Written as DNA, the CDR3 is TGTGCCAGCAGCTTGGGCGGGCAGAACTATGGCTACACCTTC. Translated, it gives CASSLGGQNYGYTF. This chain joins TRBV7-2 and TRBJ1-2; D not certain. CDR3 size: 14 residues. The germline CDR1 and CDR2 sequences are SGHTA and FQGNSA. Trimming left V 3 bases short and J 2 bases short, with 10 bases between. Looking up the rest from reference TRBV7-2 and TRBJ1-2 gives the full variable domain: GAGVSQSPSNKVTEKGKDVELRCDPISGHTALYWYRQSLGQGLEFLIYFQGNSAPDKSGLPSDRFSAERTGGSVSTLTIQRTQQEDSAVYLCASSLGGQNYGYTFGSGTRLTVV.

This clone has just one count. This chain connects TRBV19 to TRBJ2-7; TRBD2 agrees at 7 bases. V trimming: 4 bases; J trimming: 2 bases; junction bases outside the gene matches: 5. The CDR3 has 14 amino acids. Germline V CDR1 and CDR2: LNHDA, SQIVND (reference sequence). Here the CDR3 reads CASSSREGTYEQYF. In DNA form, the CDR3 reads TGTGCCAGTAGTAGCAGGGAGGGCACCTACGAGCAGTACTTC.

The CDR3 DNA is TGTGCCAGTACAGGGACAGGAGATGAAAAACTGTTTTTT. Translated, it gives CASTGTGDEKLFF. This chain joins TRBV19 and TRBJ1-4, with 8 bases identical to TRBD1. Germline V gene data show CDR1 as LNHDA and CDR2 as SQIVND (reference sequence). The V gene end was trimmed by 7 bases and the J gene end by 6 bases; junction bases not matched to a gene: 4. This CDR3 contains 13 residues.

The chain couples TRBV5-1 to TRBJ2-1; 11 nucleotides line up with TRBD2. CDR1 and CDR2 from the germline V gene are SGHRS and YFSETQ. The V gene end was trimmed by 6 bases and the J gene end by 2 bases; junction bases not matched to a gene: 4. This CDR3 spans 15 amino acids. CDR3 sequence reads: CASTPTSGTYNEQFF. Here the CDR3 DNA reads TGCGCCAGCACCCCGACTAGCGGGACCTACAATGAGCAGTTCTTC. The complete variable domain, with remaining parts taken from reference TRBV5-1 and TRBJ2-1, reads KAGVTQTPRYLIKTRGQQVTLSCSPISGHRSVSWYQQTPGQGLQFLFEYFSETQRNKGNFPGRFSGRQFSNSRSEMNVSTLELGDSALYLCASTPTSGTYNEQFFGPGTRLTVL.

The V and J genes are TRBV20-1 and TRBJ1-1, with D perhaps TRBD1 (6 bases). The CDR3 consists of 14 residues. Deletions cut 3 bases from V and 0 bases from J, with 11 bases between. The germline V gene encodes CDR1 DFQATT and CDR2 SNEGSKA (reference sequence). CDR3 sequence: CSASKAGVNTEAFF. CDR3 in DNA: TGCAGTGCTAGTAAGGCAGGGGTGAACACTGAAGCTTTCTTT.

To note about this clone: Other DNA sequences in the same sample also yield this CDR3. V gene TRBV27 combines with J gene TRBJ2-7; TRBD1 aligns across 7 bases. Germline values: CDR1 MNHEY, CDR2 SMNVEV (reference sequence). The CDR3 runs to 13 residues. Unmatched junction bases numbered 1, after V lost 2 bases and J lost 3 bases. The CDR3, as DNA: TGTGCCAGCAGTTTAAGACAGGGCTACGAGCAGTACTTC. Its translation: CASSLRQGYEQYF.

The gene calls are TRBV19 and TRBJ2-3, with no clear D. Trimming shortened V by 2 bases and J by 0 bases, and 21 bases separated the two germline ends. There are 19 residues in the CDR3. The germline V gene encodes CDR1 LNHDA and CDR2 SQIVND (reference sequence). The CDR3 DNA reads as TGTGCCAGTAGTATATATCCTCCCTCGGCAGGCTCTAGCACAGATACGCAGTATTTT. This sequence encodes CASSIYPPSAGSSTDTQYF.

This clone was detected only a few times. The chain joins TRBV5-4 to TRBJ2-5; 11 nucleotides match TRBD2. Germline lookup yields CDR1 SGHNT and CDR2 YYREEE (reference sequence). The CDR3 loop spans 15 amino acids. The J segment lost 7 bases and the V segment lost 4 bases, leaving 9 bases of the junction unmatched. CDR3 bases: TGTGCCAGCAGCGTGACTAGCGGGGCTCGCGGGACCCAGTACTTC. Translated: CASSVTSGARGTQYF.

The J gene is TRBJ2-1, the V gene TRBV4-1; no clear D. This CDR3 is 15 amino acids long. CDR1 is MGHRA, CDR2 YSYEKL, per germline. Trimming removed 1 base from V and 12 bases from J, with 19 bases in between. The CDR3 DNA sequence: TGCGCCAGCAGCCAAGGACCTCTTAGACTGCGTGGGCAGTTCTTC. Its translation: CASSQGPLRLRGQFF.

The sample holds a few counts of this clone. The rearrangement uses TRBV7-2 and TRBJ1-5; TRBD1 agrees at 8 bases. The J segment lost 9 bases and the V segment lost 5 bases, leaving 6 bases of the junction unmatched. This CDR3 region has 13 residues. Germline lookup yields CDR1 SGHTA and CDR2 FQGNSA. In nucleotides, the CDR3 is TGTGCCAGCAGCCTAGGACAGGGCGGGCCCCAGCATTTT. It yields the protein CASSLGQGGPQHF.

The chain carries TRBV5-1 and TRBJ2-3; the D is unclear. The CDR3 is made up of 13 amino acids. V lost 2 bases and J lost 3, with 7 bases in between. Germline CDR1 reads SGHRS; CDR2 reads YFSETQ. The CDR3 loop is CASSFGSTDTQYF. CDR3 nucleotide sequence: TGCGCCAGCAGCTTTGGTAGTACAGATACGCAGTATTTT.

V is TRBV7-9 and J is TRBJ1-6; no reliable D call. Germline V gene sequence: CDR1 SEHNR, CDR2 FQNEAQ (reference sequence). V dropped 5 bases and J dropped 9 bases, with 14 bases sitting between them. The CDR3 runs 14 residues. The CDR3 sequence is CASSLWEAGSPLHF. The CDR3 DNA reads TGTGCCAGCAGCCTTTGGGAGGCTGGTTCACCCCTCCACTTT.

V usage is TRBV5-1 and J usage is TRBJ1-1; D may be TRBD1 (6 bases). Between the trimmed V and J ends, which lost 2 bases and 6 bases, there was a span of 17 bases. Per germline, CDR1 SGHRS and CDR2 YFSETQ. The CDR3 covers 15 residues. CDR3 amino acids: CASSFMAGGQPEAFF. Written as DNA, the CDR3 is TGCGCCAGCAGCTTTATGGCTGGGGGCCAGCCTGAAGCTTTCTTT. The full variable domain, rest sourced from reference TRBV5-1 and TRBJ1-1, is KAGVTQTPRYLIKTRGQQVTLSCSPISGHRSVSWYQQTPGQGLQFLFEYFSETQRNKGNFPGRFSGRQFSNSRSEMNVSTLELGDSALYLCASSFMAGGQPEAFFGQGTRLTVV.

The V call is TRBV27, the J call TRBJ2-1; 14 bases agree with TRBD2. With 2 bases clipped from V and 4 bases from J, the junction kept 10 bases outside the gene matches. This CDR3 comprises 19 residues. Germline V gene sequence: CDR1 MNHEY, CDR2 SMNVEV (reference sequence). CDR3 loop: CASSLVGLAGGGGYNEQFF. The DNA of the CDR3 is TGTGCCAGCAGTTTAGTCGGACTAGCGGGAGGAGGAGGGTACAATGAGCAGTTCTTC.

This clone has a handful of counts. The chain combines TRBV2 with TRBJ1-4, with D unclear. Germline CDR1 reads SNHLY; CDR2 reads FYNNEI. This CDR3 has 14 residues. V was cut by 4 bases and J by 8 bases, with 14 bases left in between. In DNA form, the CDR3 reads TGTGCCAGCAGTGGGTTGAGCACTCTAGAAAAACTGTTTTTT. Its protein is CASSGLSTLEKLFF.

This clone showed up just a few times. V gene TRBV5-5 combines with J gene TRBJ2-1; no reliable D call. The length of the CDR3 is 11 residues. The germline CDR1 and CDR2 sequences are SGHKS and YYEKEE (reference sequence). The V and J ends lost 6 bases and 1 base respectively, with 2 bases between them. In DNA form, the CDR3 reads TGTGCCAGCACGTCCTACAATGAGCAGTTCTTC. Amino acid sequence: CASTSYNEQFF.

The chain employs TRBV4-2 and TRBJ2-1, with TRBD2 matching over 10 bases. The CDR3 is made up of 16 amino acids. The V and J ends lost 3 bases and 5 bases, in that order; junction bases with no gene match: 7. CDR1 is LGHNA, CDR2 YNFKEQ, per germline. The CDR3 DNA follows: TGTGCCAGCAGCCATTACATCGGGACTAGCGACAATGAGCAGTTCTTC. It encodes CASSHYIGTSDNEQFF.

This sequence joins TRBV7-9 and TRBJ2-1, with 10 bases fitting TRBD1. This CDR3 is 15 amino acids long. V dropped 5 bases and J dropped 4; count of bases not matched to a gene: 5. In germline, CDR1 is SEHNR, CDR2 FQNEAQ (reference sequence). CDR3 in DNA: TGTGCCAGCAGCCCACGACAGGGGGCTTACAATGAGCAGTTCTTC. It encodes CASSPRQGAYNEQFF.

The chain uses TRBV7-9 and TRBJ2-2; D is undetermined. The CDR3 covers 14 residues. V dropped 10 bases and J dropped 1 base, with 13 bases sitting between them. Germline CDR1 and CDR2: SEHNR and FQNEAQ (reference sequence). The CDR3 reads CAIQDRRNTGELFF. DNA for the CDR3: TGTGCCATACAAGACCGGAGGAACACCGGGGAGCTGTTTTTT.

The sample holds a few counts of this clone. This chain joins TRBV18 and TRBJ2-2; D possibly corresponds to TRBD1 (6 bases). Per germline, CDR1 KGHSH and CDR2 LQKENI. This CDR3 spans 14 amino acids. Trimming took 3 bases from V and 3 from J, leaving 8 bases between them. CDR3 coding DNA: TGTGCCAGCTCACCGAGACAGGACACCGGGGAGCTGTTTTTT. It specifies CASSPRQDTGELFF.

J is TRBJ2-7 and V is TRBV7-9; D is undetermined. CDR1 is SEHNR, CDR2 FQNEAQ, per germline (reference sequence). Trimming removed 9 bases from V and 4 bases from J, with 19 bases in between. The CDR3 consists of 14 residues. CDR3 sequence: CASILNPTQYEQYF. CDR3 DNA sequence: TGTGCCAGTATACTGAACCCGACTCAATACGAGCAGTACTTC.

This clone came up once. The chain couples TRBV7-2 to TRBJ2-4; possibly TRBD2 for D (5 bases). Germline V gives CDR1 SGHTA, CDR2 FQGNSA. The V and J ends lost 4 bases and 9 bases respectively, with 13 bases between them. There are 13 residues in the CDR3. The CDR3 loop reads CASSSLGGGIQYF. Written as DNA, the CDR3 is TGTGCCAGCAGCTCACTAGGTGGAGGCATTCAGTACTTC. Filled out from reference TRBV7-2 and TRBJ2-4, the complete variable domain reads GAGVSQSPSNKVTEKGKDVELRCDPISGHTALYWYRQSLGQGLEFLIYFQGNSAPDKSGLPSDRFSAERTGGSVSTLTIQRTQQEDSAVYLCASSSLGGGIQYFGAGTRLSVL.

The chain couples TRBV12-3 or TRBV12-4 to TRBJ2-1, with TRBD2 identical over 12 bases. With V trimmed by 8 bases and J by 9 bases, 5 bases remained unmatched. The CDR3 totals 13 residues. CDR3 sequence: CASRLAGVGEQFF. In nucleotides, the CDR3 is TGTGCCAGCCGACTAGCGGGAGTCGGTGAGCAGTTCTTC.

The CDR3 coding sequence is TGTGCCAGCAGCGCACTAGGGCCAGATACGCAGTATTTT. Translated: CASSALGPDTQYF. This chain connects TRBV7-9 to TRBJ2-3; TRBD2 is a possible D gene (5 bases). The CDR3 contains 13 residues. The germline gives CDR1 SEHNR, CDR2 FQNEAQ (reference sequence). Trimming shortened V by 5 bases and J by 4 bases, and 10 bases separated the two germline ends.